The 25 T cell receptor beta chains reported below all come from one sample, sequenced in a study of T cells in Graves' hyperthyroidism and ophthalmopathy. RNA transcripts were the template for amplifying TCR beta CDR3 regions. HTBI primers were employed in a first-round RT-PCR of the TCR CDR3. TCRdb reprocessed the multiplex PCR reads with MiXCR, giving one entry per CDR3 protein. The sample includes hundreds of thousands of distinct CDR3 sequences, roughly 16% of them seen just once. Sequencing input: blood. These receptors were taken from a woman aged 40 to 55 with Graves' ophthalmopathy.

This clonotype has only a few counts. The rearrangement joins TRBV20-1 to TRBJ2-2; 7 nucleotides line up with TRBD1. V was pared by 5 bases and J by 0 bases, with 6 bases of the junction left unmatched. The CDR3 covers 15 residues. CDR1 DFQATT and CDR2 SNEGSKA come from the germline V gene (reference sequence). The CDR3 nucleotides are TGCAGTGCTCTGCACAGGGGAACGAACACCGGGGAGCTGTTTTTT. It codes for CSALHRGTNTGELFF.

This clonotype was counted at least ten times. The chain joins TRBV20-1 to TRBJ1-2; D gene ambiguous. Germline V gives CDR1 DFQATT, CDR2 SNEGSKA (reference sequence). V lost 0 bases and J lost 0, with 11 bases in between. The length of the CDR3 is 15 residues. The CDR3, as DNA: TGCAGTGCTAGAGATCCGGGGAGGACTAACTATGGCTACACCTTC. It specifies CSARDPGRTNYGYTF.

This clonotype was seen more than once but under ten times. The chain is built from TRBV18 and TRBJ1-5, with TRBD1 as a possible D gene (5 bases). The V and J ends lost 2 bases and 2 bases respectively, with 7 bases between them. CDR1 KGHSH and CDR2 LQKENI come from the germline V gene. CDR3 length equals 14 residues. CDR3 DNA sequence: TGTGCCAGCTCACCAGGGGCGGGCAATCAGCCCCAGCATTTT. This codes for CASSPGAGNQPQHF.

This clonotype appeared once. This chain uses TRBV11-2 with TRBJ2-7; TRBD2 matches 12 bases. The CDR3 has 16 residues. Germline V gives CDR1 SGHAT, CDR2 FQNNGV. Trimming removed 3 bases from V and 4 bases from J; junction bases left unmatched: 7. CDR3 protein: CASSFPRLAGVYEQYF. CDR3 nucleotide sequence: TGTGCCAGCAGCTTCCCCAGACTAGCGGGAGTTTACGAGCAGTACTTC.

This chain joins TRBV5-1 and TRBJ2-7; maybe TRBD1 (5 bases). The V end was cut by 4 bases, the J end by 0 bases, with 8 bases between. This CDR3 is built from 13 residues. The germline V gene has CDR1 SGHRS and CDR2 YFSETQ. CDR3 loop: CASSQGYSYEQYF. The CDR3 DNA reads TGCGCCAGCAGCCAGGGTTACTCCTACGAGCAGTACTTC.

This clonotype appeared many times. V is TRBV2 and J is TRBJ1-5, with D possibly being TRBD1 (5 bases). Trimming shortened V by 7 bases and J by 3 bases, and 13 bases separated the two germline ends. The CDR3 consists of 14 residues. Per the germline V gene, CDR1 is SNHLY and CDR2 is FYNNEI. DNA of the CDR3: TGTGCCAGCATGTGGCAGGGTCTCAATCAGCCCCAGCATTTT. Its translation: CASMWQGLNQPQHF.

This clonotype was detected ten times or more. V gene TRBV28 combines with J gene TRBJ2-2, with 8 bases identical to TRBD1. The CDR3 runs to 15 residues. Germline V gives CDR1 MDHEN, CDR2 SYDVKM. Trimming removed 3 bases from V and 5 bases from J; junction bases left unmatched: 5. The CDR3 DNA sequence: TGTGCCAGCAGTTTCGACAGGGGAGAGACCGGGGAGCTGTTTTTT. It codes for CASSFDRGETGELFF.

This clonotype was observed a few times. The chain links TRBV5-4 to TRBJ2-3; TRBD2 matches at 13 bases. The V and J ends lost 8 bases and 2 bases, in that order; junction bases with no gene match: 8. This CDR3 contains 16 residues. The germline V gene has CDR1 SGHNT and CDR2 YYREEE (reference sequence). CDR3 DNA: TGTGCCAGTATGACTAGCGGGGGGCCCATCACAGATACGCAGTATTTT. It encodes CASMTSGGPITDTQYF. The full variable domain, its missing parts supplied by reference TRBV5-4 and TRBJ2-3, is ETGVTQSPTHLIKTRGQQVTLRCSSQSGHNTVSWYQQALGQGPQFIFQYYREEENGRGNFPPRFSGLQFPNYSSELNVNALELDDSALYLCASMTSGGPITDTQYFGPGTRLTVL.

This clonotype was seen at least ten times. The CDR3 DNA reads as TGTGCCAGCACTGGGTACAATGAGCAGTTCTTC. This encodes CASTGYNEQFF. This sequence joins TRBV3-1 and TRBJ2-1, with D unclear. V gave up 7 bases and J gave up 4 bases, with 5 bases separating them. The CDR3 has 11 amino acids. From germline, CDR1 is LGHDT and CDR2 YNNKEL (reference sequence).

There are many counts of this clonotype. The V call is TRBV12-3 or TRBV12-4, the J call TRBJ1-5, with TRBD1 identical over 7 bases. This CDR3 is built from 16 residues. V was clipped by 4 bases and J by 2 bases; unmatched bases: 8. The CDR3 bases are TGTGCCAGCAGTTCAAACAGGGGCGCTGGCAATCAGCCCCAGCATTTT. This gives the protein CASSSNRGAGNQPQHF.

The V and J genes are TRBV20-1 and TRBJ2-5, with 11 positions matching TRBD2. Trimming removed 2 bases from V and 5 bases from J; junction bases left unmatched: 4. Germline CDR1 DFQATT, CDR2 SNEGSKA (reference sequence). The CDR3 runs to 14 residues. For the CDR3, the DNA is TGCAGTGCTAGAAGAACTAGCGGGGGCGAGACCCAGTACTTC. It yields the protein CSARRTSGGETQYF.

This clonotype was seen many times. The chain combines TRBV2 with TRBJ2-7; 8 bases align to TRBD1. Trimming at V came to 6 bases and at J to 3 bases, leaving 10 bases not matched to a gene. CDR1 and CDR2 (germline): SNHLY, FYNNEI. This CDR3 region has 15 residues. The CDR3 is CASSRSGQDLYEQYF. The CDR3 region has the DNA TGTGCCAGCAGCCGCTCGGGACAGGACCTCTACGAGCAGTACTTC.

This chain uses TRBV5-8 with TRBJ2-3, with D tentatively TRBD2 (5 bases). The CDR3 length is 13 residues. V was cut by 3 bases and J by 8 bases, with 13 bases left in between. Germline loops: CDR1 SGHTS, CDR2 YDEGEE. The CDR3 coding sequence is TGTGCCAGCAGCTCACAAGGCCGGGGTACGCAGTATTTT. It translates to CASSSQGRGTQYF.

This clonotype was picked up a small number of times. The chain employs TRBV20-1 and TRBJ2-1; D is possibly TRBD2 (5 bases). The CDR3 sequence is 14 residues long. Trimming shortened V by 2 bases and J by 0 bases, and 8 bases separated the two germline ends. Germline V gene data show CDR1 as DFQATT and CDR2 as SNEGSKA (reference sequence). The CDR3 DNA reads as TGCAGTGCTAGAAGGGAGAGCTCCTACAATGAGCAGTTCTTC. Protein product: CSARRESSYNEQFF.

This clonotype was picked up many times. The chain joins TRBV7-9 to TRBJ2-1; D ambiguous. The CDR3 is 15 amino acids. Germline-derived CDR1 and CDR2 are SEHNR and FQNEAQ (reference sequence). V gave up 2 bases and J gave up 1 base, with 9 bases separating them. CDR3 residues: CASSLTATSYNEQFF. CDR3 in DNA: TGTGCCAGCAGCTTAACAGCGACATCCTACAATGAGCAGTTCTTC.

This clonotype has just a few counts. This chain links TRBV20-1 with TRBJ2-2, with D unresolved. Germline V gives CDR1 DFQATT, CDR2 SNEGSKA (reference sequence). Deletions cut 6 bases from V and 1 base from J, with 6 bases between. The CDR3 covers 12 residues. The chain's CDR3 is CSAQVNTGELFF. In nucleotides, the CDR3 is TGCAGTGCCCAAGTGAACACCGGGGAGCTGTTTTTT.

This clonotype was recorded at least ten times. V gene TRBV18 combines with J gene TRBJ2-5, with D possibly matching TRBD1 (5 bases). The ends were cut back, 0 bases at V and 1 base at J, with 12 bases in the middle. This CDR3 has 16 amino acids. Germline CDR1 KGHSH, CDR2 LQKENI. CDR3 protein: CASSPPSQGIQETQYF. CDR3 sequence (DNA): TGTGCCAGCTCACCACCGTCTCAGGGAATCCAAGAGACCCAGTACTTC.

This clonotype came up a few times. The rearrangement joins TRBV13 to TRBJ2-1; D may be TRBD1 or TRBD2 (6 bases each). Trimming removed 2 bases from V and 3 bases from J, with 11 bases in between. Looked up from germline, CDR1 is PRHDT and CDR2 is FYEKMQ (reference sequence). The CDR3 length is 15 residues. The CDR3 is CASSLWGAGYNEQFF. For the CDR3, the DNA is TGTGCCAGCAGCTTATGGGGGGCAGGCTACAATGAGCAGTTCTTC.

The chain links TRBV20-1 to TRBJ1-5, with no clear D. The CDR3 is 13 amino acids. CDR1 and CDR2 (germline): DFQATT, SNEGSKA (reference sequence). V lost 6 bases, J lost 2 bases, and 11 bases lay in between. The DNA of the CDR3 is TGCAGTGCCGAGGGTATAGGCAATCAGCCCCAGCATTTT. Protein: CSAEGIGNQPQHF.

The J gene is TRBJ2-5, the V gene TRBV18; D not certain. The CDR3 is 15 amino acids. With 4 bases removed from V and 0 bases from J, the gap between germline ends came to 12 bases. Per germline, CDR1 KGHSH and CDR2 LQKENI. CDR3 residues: CASSQLAEYQETQYF. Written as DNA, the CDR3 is TGTGCCAGCTCACAGCTGGCGGAGTACCAAGAGACCCAGTACTTC.

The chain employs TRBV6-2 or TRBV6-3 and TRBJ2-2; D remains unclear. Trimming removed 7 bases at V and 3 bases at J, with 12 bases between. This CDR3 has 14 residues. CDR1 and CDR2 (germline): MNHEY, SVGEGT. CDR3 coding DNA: TGTGCCAGCACCCTCGGGCCGTACACCGGGGAGCTGTTTTTT. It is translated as CASTLGPYTGELFF.

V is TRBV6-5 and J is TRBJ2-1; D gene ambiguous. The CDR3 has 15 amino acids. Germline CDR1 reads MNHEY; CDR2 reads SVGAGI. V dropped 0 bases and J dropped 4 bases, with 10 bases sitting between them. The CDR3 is CASSYSRQAYNEQFF. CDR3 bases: TGTGCCAGCAGTTACTCGAGGCAGGCATACAATGAGCAGTTCTTC.

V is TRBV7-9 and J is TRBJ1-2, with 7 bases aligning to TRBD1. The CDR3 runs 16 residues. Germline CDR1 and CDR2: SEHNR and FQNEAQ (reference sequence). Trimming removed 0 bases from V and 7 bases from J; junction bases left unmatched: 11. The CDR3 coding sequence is TGTGCCAGCAGCTTAGCAGCGAAGGGGGCCTTGCGTGGCTACACCTTC. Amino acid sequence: CASSLAAKGALRGYTF.

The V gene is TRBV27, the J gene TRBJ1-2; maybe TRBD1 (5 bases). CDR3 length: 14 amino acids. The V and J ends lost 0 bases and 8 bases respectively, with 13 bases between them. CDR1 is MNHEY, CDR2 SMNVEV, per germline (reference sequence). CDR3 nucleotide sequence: TGTGCCAGCAGTTTATCCGGGACTAGATTGGGCTACACCTTC. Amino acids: CASSLSGTRLGYTF.

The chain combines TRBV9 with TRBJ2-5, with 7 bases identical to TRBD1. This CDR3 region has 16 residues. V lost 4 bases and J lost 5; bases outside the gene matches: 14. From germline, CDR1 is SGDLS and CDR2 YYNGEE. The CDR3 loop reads CASSPGGAGTRETQYF. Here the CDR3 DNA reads TGTGCCAGCAGCCCAGGGGGAGCAGGGACAAGGGAGACCCAGTACTTC.